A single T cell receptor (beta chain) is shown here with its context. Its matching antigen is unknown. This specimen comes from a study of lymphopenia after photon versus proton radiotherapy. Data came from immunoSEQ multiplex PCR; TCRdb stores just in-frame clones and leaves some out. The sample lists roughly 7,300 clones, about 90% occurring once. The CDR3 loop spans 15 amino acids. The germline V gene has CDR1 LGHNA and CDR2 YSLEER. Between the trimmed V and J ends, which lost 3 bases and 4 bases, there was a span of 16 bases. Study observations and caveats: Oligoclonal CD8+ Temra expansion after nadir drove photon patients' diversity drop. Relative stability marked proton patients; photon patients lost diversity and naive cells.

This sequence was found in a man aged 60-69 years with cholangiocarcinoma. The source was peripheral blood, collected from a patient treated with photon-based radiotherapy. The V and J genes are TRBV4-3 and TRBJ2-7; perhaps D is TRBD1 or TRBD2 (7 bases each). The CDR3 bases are TGCGCCAGCAGCCAGGCCAGGGGGGGCGGGTACGAGCAGTACTTC. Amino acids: CASSQARGGGYEQYF.